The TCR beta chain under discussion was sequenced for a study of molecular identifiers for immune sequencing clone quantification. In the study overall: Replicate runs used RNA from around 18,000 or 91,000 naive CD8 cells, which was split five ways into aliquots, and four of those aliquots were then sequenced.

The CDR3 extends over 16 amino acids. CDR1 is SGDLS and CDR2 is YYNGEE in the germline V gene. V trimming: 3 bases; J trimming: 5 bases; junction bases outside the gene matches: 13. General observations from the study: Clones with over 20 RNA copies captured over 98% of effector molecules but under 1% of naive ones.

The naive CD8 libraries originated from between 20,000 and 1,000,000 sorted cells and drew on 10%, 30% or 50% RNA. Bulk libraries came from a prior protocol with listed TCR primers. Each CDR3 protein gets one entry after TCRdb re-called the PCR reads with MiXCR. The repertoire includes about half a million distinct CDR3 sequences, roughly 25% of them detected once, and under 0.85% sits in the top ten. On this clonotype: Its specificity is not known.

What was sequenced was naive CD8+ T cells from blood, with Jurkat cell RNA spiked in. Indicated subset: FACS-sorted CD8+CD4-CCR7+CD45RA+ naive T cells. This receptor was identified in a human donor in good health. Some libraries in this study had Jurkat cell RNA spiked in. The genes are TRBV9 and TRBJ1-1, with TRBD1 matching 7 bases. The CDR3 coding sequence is TGTGCCAGCAGCGCCGTCGTGACAGGGACGACAACTGAAGCTTTCTTT. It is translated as CASSAVVTGTTTEAFF.